One and the same sample provided the 32 T cell receptor beta chains below, sequenced in a study of cytomegalovirus exposure and HLA in healthy donors. Both 60 Vbeta primers and 13 Jbeta primers went into the PCR. Only in-frame clones appear in the TCRdb table, and some are missing; sequencing was by immunoSEQ multiplex PCR. The table records about 89,000 clones, approximately 76% of them present only once. The sample consisted of PBMCs. These TCRs come from a man younger than 45 in good health and CMV-seropositive.

This clone was counted only a few times. The chain employs TRBV5-1 and TRBJ2-3; 11 bases map to TRBD2. Losses at the gene ends were 6 bases for V and 0 bases for J; bases not matched to a gene: 12. Germline assignment: CDR1 SGHRS and CDR2 YFSETQ. CDR3 length: 18 amino acids. Written as DNA, the CDR3 is TGCGCCAGCATCCTACCCCCGACTAGCGGGGTAAGCACAGATACGCAGTATTTT. It is translated as CASILPPTSGVSTDTQYF.

Notes on this clone: The junction departs from germline at one end; a sequencing error may be responsible. Other nucleotide sequences from this sample produce the same CDR3. This chain uses TRBV11-3 with TRBJ1-5; the match to TRBD1 covers 7 bases. The CDR3 covers 16 residues. Germline lookup yields CDR1 SGHNT and CDR2 YENEEA. The CDR3 loop is CASTGRGLSFSQPQHF. The CDR3 nucleotides are TGCGCCAGCACGGGCAGGGGGTTGTCGTTTAGTCAGCCCCAGCATTTT. Full variable domain (missing parts from reference TRBV11-3 and TRBJ1-5): EAGVVQSPRYKIIEKKQPVAFWCNPISGHNTLYWYLQNLGQGPELLIRYENEEAVDDSQLPKDRFSAERLKGVDSTLKIQPAELGDSAVYLCASTGRGLSFSQPQHFGDGTRLSIL.

V and J are TRBV5-1 and TRBJ2-2; maybe TRBD1 (7 bases). The CDR3 is made up of 15 amino acids. Between the trimmed V and J ends, which lost 6 bases and 0 bases, there was a span of 12 bases. Germline CDR1 is SGHRS and CDR2 is YFSETQ. The CDR3 bases are TGCGCCAGCACCTCAGGGGGGACGAACACCGGGGAGCTGTTTTTT. The encoded protein is CASTSGGTNTGELFF.

The V and J genes are TRBV5-6 and TRBJ1-1; 8 nucleotides align to TRBD1. The V gene end was trimmed by 1 base and the J gene end by 4 bases; junction bases not matched to a gene: 9. Germline values: CDR1 SGHDT, CDR2 YYEEEE. CDR3 size: 16 residues. CDR3 region: CASSLPPGQGGTEAFF. In nucleotides, the CDR3 is TGTGCCAGCAGCTTGCCCCCCGGACAGGGAGGCACTGAAGCTTTCTTT.

As DNA, the CDR3 is TGTGCCAGCAGTTTTACGGGGACAGGGCGTCAGCAGTTCTTC. Protein sequence: CASSFTGTGRQQFF. J is TRBJ2-1 and V is TRBV28; TRBD1 agrees at 9 bases. This CDR3 has 14 residues. Germline CDR1 and CDR2: MDHEN and SYDVKM. The ends lost 3 bases at V and 11 bases at J; junction bases unmatched: 8.

DNA of the CDR3: TGTGCCAGCAGCGGACAGCCGGGACCAACCACCGGGGAGCTGTTTTTT. As protein: CASSGQPGPTTGELFF. The genes are TRBV7-3 and TRBJ2-2; TRBD1 is a possible D gene (6 bases). The CDR3 runs to 16 residues. V lost 5 bases and J 4 bases, leaving 17 bases between the germline ends. Germline loops: CDR1 SGHTA, CDR2 FQGTGA.

The genes are TRBV5-1 and TRBJ2-1, with TRBD2 matching over 8 bases. The CDR3 contains 15 residues. After removal of 0 bases from V and 8 bases from J, the junction contained 7 bases not matched to a gene. Germline V CDR1 and CDR2: SGHRS, YFSETQ. Written as DNA, the CDR3 is TGCGCCAGCAGCTTGGAGTTAGCGGGGCTGGATGAGCAGTTCTTC. It specifies CASSLELAGLDEQFF.

This chain joins TRBV6-5 and TRBJ1-4; perhaps TRBD1 as D (6 bases). V was trimmed by 0 bases and J by 5 bases, leaving 13 bases between them. Germline V gene sequence: CDR1 MNHEY, CDR2 SVGAGI. This CDR3 has 16 residues. In DNA, the CDR3 is TGTGCCAGCAGTTACTCGACGGGGGGGGGCAATGAAAAACTGTTTTTT. It codes for CASSYSTGGGNEKLFF.

The rearrangement links TRBV4-2 to TRBJ1-1, with 8 nucleotides matching TRBD1. CDR1 and CDR2 from the germline V gene are LGHNA and YNFKEQ. This CDR3 has 13 residues. The J segment lost 7 bases and the V segment lost 2 bases, leaving 3 bases of the junction unmatched. The DNA of the CDR3 is TGTGCCAGCAGCCAATGGACAGGGAGTGAAGCTTTCTTT. Translation: CASSQWTGSEAFF.

The V gene is TRBV20-1, the J gene TRBJ2-3; TRBD1 matches 8 bases. The CDR3 has 11 amino acids. Trimming removed 3 bases from V and 14 bases from J; junction bases left unmatched: 7. Germline values: CDR1 DFQATT, CDR2 SNEGSKA (reference sequence). This chain's CDR3 is CSASPGGTTYF. The CDR3 coding sequence is TGCAGTGCTAGCCCAGGGGGCACCACGTATTTT.

V and J are TRBV5-1 and TRBJ1-6; 9 bases are a match to TRBD1. The CDR3 is 15 amino acids. Germline lookup yields CDR1 SGHRS and CDR2 YFSETQ. Losses at the gene ends were 0 bases for V and 8 bases for J; bases not matched to a gene: 3. CDR3 nucleotides: TGCGCCAGCAGCTTGGGACAGGGGGTCGATTCACCCCTCCACTTT. Protein product: CASSLGQGVDSPLHF. Full variable domain (rest looked up from reference TRBV5-1 and TRBJ1-6): KAGVTQTPRYLIKTRGQQVTLSCSPISGHRSVSWYQQTPGQGLQFLFEYFSETQRNKGNFPGRFSGRQFSNSRSEMNVSTLELGDSALYLCASSLGQGVDSPLHFGNGTRLTVT.

V usage is TRBV27 and J usage is TRBJ1-2; no reliable D call. The ends were cut back, 6 bases at V and 0 bases at J, with 14 bases in the middle. CDR1 and CDR2 from the germline V gene are MNHEY and SMNVEV (reference sequence). The CDR3 covers 15 residues. CDR3 sequence reads: CASREDARANYGYTF. The DNA of the CDR3 is TGTGCCAGCAGGGAGGACGCTAGAGCTAACTATGGCTACACCTTC.

The rearrangement uses TRBV27 and TRBJ1-1; D is undetermined. CDR1 is MNHEY, CDR2 SMNVEV, per germline (reference sequence). The CDR3 has 15 amino acids. Trimming pared 3 bases from V and 1 base from J, leaving 12 bases between. Here the CDR3 reads CASSFTDPSNTEAFF. In DNA, the CDR3 is TGTGCCAGCAGTTTCACAGACCCTTCGAACACTGAAGCTTTCTTT.

This clone appeared a few times. The J gene is TRBJ1-1, the V gene TRBV2, with a weak D call TRBD1 (5 bases). The length of the CDR3 is 12 residues. Per germline, CDR1 SNHLY and CDR2 FYNNEI. V dropped 7 bases and J dropped 5 bases, with 11 bases sitting between them. The CDR3 region is CASTVDSTEAFF. As DNA, the CDR3 is TGTGCCAGCACCGTCGACAGTACTGAAGCTTTCTTT.

The V gene is TRBV5-6, the J gene TRBJ1-6; tentative D call: TRBD1 (6 bases). Germline V lookup: CDR1 SGHDT, CDR2 YYEEEE. The CDR3 is 16 amino acids. V lost 3 bases to trimming and J lost 4 bases, with 14 bases between them. CDR3 region: CASSYDRRTYNSPLHF. CDR3 bases: TGTGCCAGCAGCTACGACAGGAGAACATATAATTCACCCCTCCACTTT.

The V and J genes are TRBV16 and TRBJ2-7, with 9 bases matching TRBD1. J was trimmed by 1 base and V by 2 bases; bases with no gene match: 12. The CDR3 totals 18 residues. Germline CDR1 and CDR2: KGHSY and FQNENV. The CDR3 bases are TGTGCCAGCAGCCAAATCCGGACTGGGACAGGGCAGTCCTACGAGCAGTACTTC. Its translation is CASSQIRTGTGQSYEQYF.

This clone was detected only once. This chain links TRBV7-8 with TRBJ2-3, with 9 bases that match TRBD2. Unmatched junction bases numbered 18, after V lost 5 bases and J lost 9 bases. Germline V gene sequence: CDR1 SGHVS, CDR2 FQNEAQ. The CDR3 spans 17 residues. CDR3 residues: CASSHLAGTSPPGTQYF. The CDR3 region has the DNA TGTGCCAGCAGCCACCTTGCCGGGACTAGCCCCCCAGGGACGCAGTATTTT.

The J gene is TRBJ2-1, the V gene TRBV7-6, with 16 bases lining up with TRBD2. Trimming at V came to 4 bases and at J to 5 bases, leaving 11 bases not matched to a gene. The V gene's germline CDR1 is SGHVS and CDR2 FNYEAQ. The CDR3 loop spans 19 amino acids. The CDR3 coding sequence is TGTGCCAGCAGCTCGAAGGAACCGGGGACTAGCGGGGGGGACAATGAGCAGTTCTTC. Its protein is CASSSKEPGTSGGDNEQFF. Combining the CDR3 with reference TRBV7-6 and TRBJ2-1 gives the whole variable domain GAGVSQSPRYKVTKRGQDVALRCDPISGHVSLYWYRQALGQGPEFLTYFNYEAQQDKSGLPNDRFSAERPEGSISTLTIQRTEQRDSAMYRCASSSKEPGTSGGDNEQFFGPGTRLTVL.

This chain joins TRBV5-1 and TRBJ2-3; tentative D call: TRBD2 (5 bases). The CDR3 has 15 amino acids. Trimming cost V 9 bases and J 2 bases, with 19 bases left between them. Per germline, CDR1 SGHRS and CDR2 YFSETQ. CDR3 coding DNA: TGCGCCACCCCAAGAGGGCGCTTATCCACAGATACGCAGTATTTT. Translation: CATPRGRLSTDTQYF.

The chain uses TRBV9 and TRBJ1-2; D unclear. Germline V gene lookup returns CDR1 SGDLS and CDR2 YYNGEE. CDR3 length: 14 residues. With 0 bases removed from V and 3 bases from J, the gap between germline ends came to 9 bases. The CDR3, as DNA: TGTGCCAGCAGCGTAGGGTACGGAGACTATGGCTACACCTTC. This translates into CASSVGYGDYGYTF.

The V gene is TRBV5-1, the J gene TRBJ1-4; 11 bases align to TRBD1. In germline, CDR1 is SGHRS, CDR2 YFSETQ. The V and J ends lost 3 bases and 7 bases, in that order; junction bases with no gene match: 2. The CDR3 totals 14 residues. Here the CDR3 DNA reads TGCGCCAGCAGCTCGGGACAGGGGGGTGAAAAACTGTTTTTT. Its translation is CASSSGQGGEKLFF.

This clone was observed a single time. J is TRBJ2-3 and V is TRBV5-1, with D possibly matching TRBD1 (6 bases). V lost 0 bases and J lost 0, with 14 bases in between. This CDR3 has 17 amino acids. Germline lookup yields CDR1 SGHRS and CDR2 YFSETQ. CDR3 nucleotides: TGCGCCAGCAGCTTGGGCCACAGGGATCCTAGCACAGATACGCAGTATTTT. Amino acids: CASSLGHRDPSTDTQYF.

The J gene is TRBJ2-3, the V gene TRBV6-1; 8 bases are a match to TRBD1. The CDR3 has 14 residues. Germline V lookup: CDR1 MNHNS, CDR2 SASEGT. J lost 4 bases, V lost 6 bases, and 6 bases had no gene match. CDR3 bases: TGTGCCAGCAGCCGGGACAGGTCCGCAGATACGCAGTATTTT. It translates to CASSRDRSADTQYF.

The gene calls are TRBV5-1 and TRBJ2-2; 11 bases fit TRBD2. Germline assignment: CDR1 SGHRS and CDR2 YFSETQ. V gave up 4 bases and J gave up 1 base; unmatched junction bases: 6. The CDR3 loop spans 17 amino acids. CDR3 region: CASSARLAGGNTGELFF. The CDR3, as DNA: TGCGCCAGCAGCGCCCGTCTAGCGGGGGGGAACACCGGGGAGCTGTTTTTT.

This sequence joins TRBV10-3 and TRBJ1-1; D is perhaps TRBD1 (5 bases). The germline V and J ends were trimmed by 3 bases and 5 bases, with 10 bases remaining between them. The V gene's germline CDR1 is ENHRY and CDR2 SYGVKD. This CDR3 spans 13 amino acids. Here the CDR3 DNA reads TGTGCCATCAGTGAAGCAGGGAAGACTGAAGCTTTCTTT. Its protein is CAISEAGKTEAFF.

This clone was counted a few times. The J gene is TRBJ2-7, the V gene TRBV2, with 10 bases identical to TRBD1. J gave up 4 bases and V 6 bases, and 6 bases lay outside the gene matches. This CDR3 region has 14 residues. Germline CDR1 reads SNHLY; CDR2 reads FYNNEI. The CDR3 DNA reads TGTGCCAGCAGACCAGACAGGGGGCTTTACGAGCAGTACTTC. This translates into CASRPDRGLYEQYF.

This clone has more than one count but fewer than ten. The J gene is TRBJ2-6, the V gene TRBV29-1, with 7 nucleotides matching TRBD1. The germline CDR1 and CDR2 sequences are SQVTM and ANQGSEA. The V gene end was trimmed by 7 bases and the J gene end by 1 base; junction bases not matched to a gene: 1. The CDR3 spans 13 residues. The CDR3 nucleotides read TGCAGCGCGACAGGGTCTGGGGCCAACGTCCTGACTTTC. Translating it yields CSATGSGANVLTF.

This sequence joins TRBV7-6 and TRBJ2-3; TRBD2 aligns across 8 bases. CDR1 SGHVS and CDR2 FNYEAQ come from the germline V gene. The CDR3 extends over 17 amino acids. The junction had 8 bases not matched to a gene; V was cut back by 3 bases and J by 0 bases. CDR3 region: CASSFSPAGASTDTQYF. CDR3 in DNA: TGTGCCAGCAGCTTCTCCCCAGCGGGGGCCAGCACAGATACGCAGTATTTT. Full variable domain (rest looked up from reference TRBV7-6 and TRBJ2-3): GAGVSQSPRYKVTKRGQDVALRCDPISGHVSLYWYRQALGQGPEFLTYFNYEAQQDKSGLPNDRFSAERPEGSISTLTIQRTEQRDSAMYRCASSFSPAGASTDTQYFGPGTRLTVL.

J is TRBJ1-6 and V is TRBV18; weak D call: TRBD1 (5 bases). The CDR3 extends over 15 amino acids. Per the germline V gene, CDR1 is KGHSH and CDR2 is LQKENI. V was pared by 1 base and J by 9 bases, with 13 bases between. The CDR3 loop reads CASSPLGEGASPLHF. In DNA form, the CDR3 reads TGTGCCAGCTCACCACTTGGGGAAGGGGCTTCACCCCTCCACTTT.

The rearrangement joins TRBV18 to TRBJ1-2; TRBD1 is a possible D gene (5 bases). Trimming stripped 1 base from V and 4 bases from J, with 10 bases between. Germline CDR1 KGHSH, CDR2 LQKENI. The CDR3 is 14 residues long. CDR3 region: CASSPQTDTYGYTF. The CDR3 nucleotides are TGTGCCAGCTCACCACAGACAGATACCTATGGCTACACCTTC.

This clone has only a few counts. This chain links TRBV2 with TRBJ1-1; 9 bases map to TRBD1. Germline trimming cut 8 bases from V and 5 bases from J; bases unmatched to any gene: 12. There are 15 residues in the CDR3. The germline gives CDR1 SNHLY, CDR2 FYNNEI. For the CDR3, the DNA is TGTGCCAGCGGGGGACAGGGCCCCTTTGGGACTGAAGCTTTCTTT. Protein: CASGGQGPFGTEAFF.

The CDR3 coding sequence is TGTGCCAGCAGACAGAACAGGGGACAGAACTATGGCTACACCTTC. Translating it yields CASRQNRGQNYGYTF. The chain links TRBV11-2 to TRBJ1-2; 7 bases fit TRBD1. Germline trimming cut 6 bases from V and 2 bases from J; bases unmatched to any gene: 9. Germline CDR1 SGHAT, CDR2 FQNNGV. CDR3 length: 15 amino acids.